Presented here are 27 T cell receptor beta chains from one specimen sequenced in a study of shared clonotypes between healthy human individuals. Sequencing used immunoSEQ multiplex PCR; TCRdb keeps in-frame clones, though not all of them. The table includes millions of clones, just over 90% detected once. Sequencing was carried out using naive CD4+ T cells from PBMCs. The sample's subset: CD45RA+ positively selected. Source of these receptors: a man between 18 and 35 years old in good health. Some clones in this sample may be carry-over from other donors' samples.

This clone was recorded only once. The chain carries TRBV6-5 and TRBJ2-7; TRBD1 agrees at 10 bases. The CDR3 has 14 amino acids. The J segment lost 2 bases and the V segment lost 8 bases, leaving 6 bases of the junction unmatched. Germline V gene sequence: CDR1 MNHEY, CDR2 SVGAGI. CDR3 amino acids: CASRGTGVPYEQYF. The CDR3 nucleotides read TGTGCCAGCCGCGGGACAGGGGTCCCCTACGAGCAGTACTTC.

V usage is TRBV28 and J usage is TRBJ2-3, with 9 bases fitting TRBD1. The germline CDR1 and CDR2 sequences are MDHEN and SYDVKM. The V segment lost 5 bases and the J segment 6 bases; nucleotides outside the gene matches: 6. The CDR3 covers 14 residues. CDR3 sequence: CASSTRDRVDTQYF. The CDR3 coding sequence is TGTGCCAGCAGTACCCGGGACAGGGTGGATACGCAGTATTTT. The variable domain in full, completed from reference TRBV28 and TRBJ2-3, reads DVKVTQSSRYLVKRTGEKVFLECVQDMDHENMFWYRQDPGLGLRLIYFSYDVKMKEKGDIPEGYSVSREKKERFSLILESASTNQTSMYLCASSTRDRVDTQYFGPGTRLTVL.

This chain uses TRBV5-1 with TRBJ2-3; perhaps TRBD2 as D (6 bases). The V end was cut by 3 bases, the J end by 0 bases, with 11 bases between. The CDR3 contains 15 residues. The germline V gene has CDR1 SGHRS and CDR2 YFSETQ. The CDR3 protein is CASSSGLMSTDTQYF. The DNA of the CDR3 is TGCGCCAGCAGCTCCGGACTAATGAGCACAGATACGCAGTATTTT.

This chain connects TRBV7-2 to TRBJ2-1; TRBD2 matches 7 bases. The CDR3 spans 15 residues. Germline CDR1 SGHTA, CDR2 FQGNSA. Trimming cost V 5 bases and J 8 bases; bases outside gene matches: 12. CDR3 bases: TGTGCCAGCAGCCCCGGGGGGACTTGGTCTCATGAGCAGTTCTTC. Translated: CASSPGGTWSHEQFF.

The chain combines TRBV5-1 with TRBJ1-5; D call uncertain. In germline, CDR1 is SGHRS, CDR2 YFSETQ. This CDR3 has 15 amino acids. Between the trimmed V and J ends, which lost 0 bases and 5 bases, there was a span of 12 bases. CDR3 in amino acids: CASSLAGGSDQPQHF. The DNA for the CDR3 is TGCGCCAGCAGCTTGGCGGGAGGGTCAGATCAGCCCCAGCATTTT.

The J gene is TRBJ2-7, the V gene TRBV15; D is unclear. Trimming shortened V by 0 bases and J by 3 bases, and 18 bases separated the two germline ends. From germline, CDR1 is LNHNV and CDR2 YYDKDF (reference sequence). This CDR3 is 17 amino acids long. DNA of the CDR3: TGTGCCACCAGCAGAGATTTCAAGCAGGCCCCCAACTACGAGCAGTACTTC. This gives the protein CATSRDFKQAPNYEQYF.

The J gene is TRBJ2-2, the V gene TRBV5-6; 10 bases agree with TRBD1. The V and J ends lost 3 bases and 5 bases, in that order; junction bases with no gene match: 4. Germline CDR1 is SGHDT and CDR2 is YYEEEE. The CDR3 has 15 residues. The CDR3 sequence is CASSWDRGNTGELFF. CDR3 nucleotides: TGTGCCAGCAGCTGGGACAGGGGTAATACCGGGGAGCTGTTTTTT.

The chain couples TRBV2 to TRBJ1-5, with D perhaps matching TRBD1 (6 bases). This CDR3 contains 16 residues. V lost 6 bases, J lost 0 bases, and 15 bases lay in between. Per germline, CDR1 SNHLY and CDR2 FYNNEI. The CDR3 region has the DNA TGTGCCAGCAGCGCCGGGAGGGGGTATAGCAATCAGCCCCAGCATTTT. This codes for CASSAGRGYSNQPQHF.

The gene calls are TRBV2 and TRBJ2-3, with 12 bases aligning to TRBD2. In germline, CDR1 is SNHLY, CDR2 FYNNEI. V lost 5 bases and J lost 4; bases outside the gene matches: 4. This CDR3 is 15 amino acids long. CDR3 nucleotide sequence: TGTGCCAGCAGTCCTGGACTAGCGGGACCAGATACGCAGTATTTT. As protein: CASSPGLAGPDTQYF.

The V call is TRBV20-1, the J call TRBJ2-7; D gene ambiguous. The V end was cut by 6 bases, the J end by 4 bases, with 7 bases between. In germline, CDR1 is DFQATT, CDR2 SNEGSKA (reference sequence). The CDR3 contains 10 residues. This CDR3 reads CSAKSYEQYF. The DNA for the CDR3 is TGCAGTGCCAAATCGTACGAGCAGTACTTC.

The chain couples TRBV7-2 to TRBJ2-3; 8 bases agree with TRBD2. Trimming cost V 4 bases and J 2 bases; bases outside gene matches: 11. This CDR3 comprises 17 residues. Germline V gene lookup returns CDR1 SGHTA and CDR2 FQGNSA. CDR3: CASSSRRSSGPTDTQYF. As DNA, the CDR3 is TGTGCCAGCAGCTCACGGCGGTCTAGCGGGCCCACAGATACGCAGTATTTT.

This chain links TRBV28 with TRBJ2-1; D is unresolved. The CDR3 length is 15 residues. Trimming stripped 2 bases from V and 8 bases from J, with 16 bases between. Looked up from germline, CDR1 is MDHEN and CDR2 is SYDVKM. CDR3 coding DNA: TGTGCCAGCAGTTTACCCAGCTCCGATTCCCATGAGCAGTTCTTC. Amino acids: CASSLPSSDSHEQFF.

The V call is TRBV30, the J call TRBJ2-7, with D unclear. Germline lookup yields CDR1 GTSNPN and CDR2 SVGIG (reference sequence). The CDR3 has 11 residues. V gave up 8 bases and J gave up 3 bases, with 11 bases separating them. The CDR3 DNA is TGTGCCCCACGATGGTTCTACGAGCAGTACTTC. It specifies CAPRWFYEQYF.

This chain uses TRBV6-1 with TRBJ1-5, with a weak D call TRBD1 (5 bases). This CDR3 has 17 amino acids. CDR1 is MNHNS and CDR2 is SASEGT in the germline V gene. The V end lost 3 bases, the J end lost 6 bases, and 21 bases lay between the germline ends. The CDR3 loop is CASSERGPGVMSQPQHF. In DNA form, the CDR3 reads TGTGCCAGCAGTGAGCGGGGCCCGGGGGTCATGAGTCAGCCCCAGCATTTT.

The chain recombines TRBV5-1 with TRBJ2-2; the D gene is possibly TRBD2 (5 bases). The CDR3 runs to 14 residues. Germline V gives CDR1 SGHRS, CDR2 YFSETQ. V dropped 0 bases and J dropped 14 bases, with 17 bases sitting between them. The CDR3 region is CASSLAVRPPGLFF. The CDR3 region has the DNA TGCGCCAGCAGCTTGGCCGTGAGGCCCCCGGGACTGTTTTTT.

The chain recombines TRBV18 with TRBJ2-6; TRBD2 matches 7 bases. Trimming took 6 bases from V and 0 from J; bases not matched to a gene: 11. CDR1 and CDR2 (germline): KGHSH, LQKENI. The CDR3 is 18 residues long. As DNA, the CDR3 is TGTGCCAGCTCCCCTTTCCCCAGCGGGACCTCTGGGGCCAACGTCCTGACTTTC. It is translated as CASSPFPSGTSGANVLTF.

The chain recombines TRBV2 with TRBJ1-3; no definite D call. The CDR3 spans 16 residues. Germline CDR1 SNHLY, CDR2 FYNNEI. Trimming left V 7 bases short and J 0 bases short, with 16 bases between. CDR3 DNA: TGTGCCAGCACCCTGCAGGAGGGAAGCTCTGGAAACACCATATATTTT. It codes for CASTLQEGSSGNTIYF.

This clone was counted only a few times. The rearrangement uses TRBV5-4 and TRBJ1-4; D not certain. The CDR3 loop spans 15 amino acids. Germline CDR1 is SGHNT and CDR2 is YYREEE (reference sequence). The ends were cut back, 3 bases at V and 7 bases at J, with 16 bases in the middle. CDR3 sequence reads: CASSSTPRGREKLFF. In DNA, the CDR3 is TGTGCCAGCAGCTCGACGCCCCGCGGGCGTGAAAAACTGTTTTTT.

The chain combines TRBV9 with TRBJ2-7; D ambiguous. Germline V lookup: CDR1 SGDLS, CDR2 YYNGEE. Trimming took 4 bases from V and 5 from J, leaving 13 bases between them. The length of the CDR3 is 13 residues. CDR3 coding DNA: TGTGCCAGCAGCCCCGACTTCCCCAACGAGCAGTACTTC. Translating gives CASSPDFPNEQYF. The full variable domain, in which reference TRBV9 and TRBJ2-7 provide the parts outside the CDR3, is DSGVTQTPKHLITATGQRVTLRCSPRSGDLSVYWYQQSLDQGLQFLIQYYNGEERAKGNILERFSAQQFPDLHSELNLSSLELGDSALYFCASSPDFPNEQYFGPGTRLTVT.

This sequence joins TRBV18 and TRBJ2-1; tentatively, D is TRBD1 (6 bases). The germline CDR1 and CDR2 sequences are KGHSH and LQKENI. The V end lost 2 bases, the J end lost 1 base, and 12 bases lay between the germline ends. This CDR3 is built from 16 residues. CDR3 DNA: TGTGCCAGCTCACCATCGGGGACATCTTCCTACAATGAGCAGTTCTTC. Amino acids: CASSPSGTSSYNEQFF. The entire variable domain, with the rest obtained from reference TRBV18 and TRBJ2-1, is as follows: NAGVMQNPRHLVRRRGQEARLRCSPMKGHSHVYWYRQLPEEGLKFMVYLQKENIIDESGMPKERFSAEFPKEGPSILRIQQVVRGDSAAYFCASSPSGTSSYNEQFFGPGTRLTVL.

The chain has TRBV6-1 and TRBJ1-5; TRBD1 matches at 7 bases. Germline V gene sequence: CDR1 MNHNS, CDR2 SASEGT. The CDR3 totals 15 residues. V lost 7 bases to trimming and J lost 1 base; unmatched junction nucleotides: 7. CDR3 region: CASTFDRVSNQPQHF. CDR3 nucleotides: TGTGCCAGCACCTTCGACAGGGTAAGCAATCAGCCCCAGCATTTT.

The chain links TRBV10-1 to TRBJ2-7; 7 bases are a match to TRBD1. Germline assignment: CDR1 WNHNN and CDR2 SYGVQD (reference sequence). The CDR3 covers 16 residues. V shed 3 bases, J shed 5 bases, and the junction held 13 bases outside the gene matches. CDR3 coding DNA: TGCGCCAGCAGTGATATCCCCGGGACAGCCTTAGACGAGCAGTACTTC. Translation: CASSDIPGTALDEQYF.

The chain employs TRBV5-1 and TRBJ2-3; 7 bases match TRBD1. Trimming took 7 bases from V and 6 from J; bases not matched to a gene: 8. The CDR3 is made up of 13 amino acids. CDR1 and CDR2 from the germline V gene are SGHRS and YFSETQ. CDR3: CASQEQGSDTQYF. The CDR3 DNA follows: TGCGCCAGCCAAGAACAGGGGTCCGATACGCAGTATTTT.

The V and J genes are TRBV30 and TRBJ2-7; TRBD1 matches at 8 bases. This CDR3 is 16 amino acids long. Germline assignment: CDR1 GTSNPN and CDR2 SVGIG (reference sequence). The V gene end was trimmed by 1 base and the J gene end by 2 bases; junction bases not matched to a gene: 10. CDR3 coding DNA: TGTGCCTGGAGTGACCCCCGACAGGGGCGCACCTACGAGCAGTACTTC. Its protein is CAWSDPRQGRTYEQYF.

Points on this clone: This CDR3 is also generated by other DNA sequences in the sample. The genes are TRBV5-1 and TRBJ2-3; D gene uncertain. CDR3 length: 13 amino acids. From germline, CDR1 is SGHRS and CDR2 YFSETQ. V was clipped by 2 bases and J by 1 base, with 5 bases between them. The DNA for the CDR3 is TGCGCCAGCAGCTTATCCGGCACAGATACGCAGTATTTT. Translating gives CASSLSGTDTQYF.

This clone showed up just once. Other DNA sequences within the sample encode an identical CDR3. This chain joins TRBV5-1 and TRBJ2-3, with TRBD1 matching over 8 bases. J gave up 6 bases and V 4 bases, and 7 bases lay outside the gene matches. CDR1 SGHRS and CDR2 YFSETQ come from the germline V gene. The CDR3 contains 14 residues. Here the CDR3 reads CASSTGQGTDTQYF. CDR3 coding DNA: TGCGCCAGCAGCACCGGACAGGGAACCGATACGCAGTATTTT.

The chain employs TRBV5-1 and TRBJ2-3, with D uncertain. This CDR3 comprises 12 residues. The V gene lost 4 bases and the J gene lost 5 bases, with 8 bases spanning the gap. Germline V gene lookup returns CDR1 SGHRS and CDR2 YFSETQ. CDR3 sequence (DNA): TGCGCCAGCAGCGACCAAGGAGATACGCAGTATTTT. Encoded protein: CASSDQGDTQYF.